This T cell receptor beta chain was recorded in a study of beta chain features in type 1 diabetes. Study context: Healthy donors and patients had similar age, gender and cell yields.

The table lists this clone with a few counts. The antigen remains unidentified. Findings and limits, study-wide: Researchers report that Type 1 diabetes patients had moderately but significantly shorter TCRB CDR3s across all four CD4+ subsets. A PCR bias possibly favoring shorter templates would apply equally to patients and controls.

Isolated RNA was reverse transcribed in full, so expressed TCRB transcripts were sequenced. Some clones are missing from TCRdb's copy, which holds only in-frame ones; the method was immunoSEQ multiplex PCR. This sample carries 160,000 or so clones, 9% to 10% of them seen once, and the ten largest clones take 0.65% to 0.9%. The receptor comes from a woman in her 30s with type 1 diabetes. The source material was central memory CD4+ T cells from blood.

CDR3: CASSFSDSRNEQFF. The DNA of the CDR3 is TGTGCCAGCAGCTTTTCCGACAGCCGCAATGAGCAGTTCTTC. V and J are TRBV5-6 and TRBJ2-1; possible D gene TRBD1, 5 bases. The V gene's germline CDR1 is SGHDT and CDR2 YYEEEE. The CDR3 runs 14 residues. V was cut by 2 bases and J by 6 bases, with 12 bases left in between.